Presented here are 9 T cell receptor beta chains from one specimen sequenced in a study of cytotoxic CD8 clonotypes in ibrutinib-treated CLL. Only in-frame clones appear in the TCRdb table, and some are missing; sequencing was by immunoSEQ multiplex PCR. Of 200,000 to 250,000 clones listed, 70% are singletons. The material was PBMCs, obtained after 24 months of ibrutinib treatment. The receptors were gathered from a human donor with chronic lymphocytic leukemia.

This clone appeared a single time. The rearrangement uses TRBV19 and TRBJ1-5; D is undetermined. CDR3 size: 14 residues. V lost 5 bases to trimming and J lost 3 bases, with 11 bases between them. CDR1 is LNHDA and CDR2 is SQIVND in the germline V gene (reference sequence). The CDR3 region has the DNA TGTGCCAGTAGTGTGGCCAGCCACAATCAGCCCCAGCATTTT. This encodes CASSVASHNQPQHF.

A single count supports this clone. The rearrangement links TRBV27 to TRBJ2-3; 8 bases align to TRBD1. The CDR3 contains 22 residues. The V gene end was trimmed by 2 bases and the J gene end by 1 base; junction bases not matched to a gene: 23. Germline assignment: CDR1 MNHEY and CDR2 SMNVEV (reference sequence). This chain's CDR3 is CASSLGGLGDRGRTPGTDTQYF. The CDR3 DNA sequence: TGTGCCAGCAGTTTAGGAGGTCTAGGCGACAGGGGTAGGACCCCCGGCACAGATACGCAGTATTTT.

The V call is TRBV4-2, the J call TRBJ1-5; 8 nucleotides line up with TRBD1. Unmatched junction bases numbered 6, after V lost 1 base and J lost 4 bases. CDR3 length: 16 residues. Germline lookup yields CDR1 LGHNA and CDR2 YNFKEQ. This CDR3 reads CASSQAETGDNQPQHF. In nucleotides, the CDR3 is TGTGCCAGCAGCCAAGCGGAGACAGGGGATAATCAGCCCCAGCATTTT.

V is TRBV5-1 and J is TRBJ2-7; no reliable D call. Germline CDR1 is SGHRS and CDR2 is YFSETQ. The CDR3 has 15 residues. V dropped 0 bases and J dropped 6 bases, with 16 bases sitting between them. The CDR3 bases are TGCGCCAGCAGCTTGGACCACGCGACTCTCGGCGAGCAGTACTTC. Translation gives CASSLDHATLGEQYF.

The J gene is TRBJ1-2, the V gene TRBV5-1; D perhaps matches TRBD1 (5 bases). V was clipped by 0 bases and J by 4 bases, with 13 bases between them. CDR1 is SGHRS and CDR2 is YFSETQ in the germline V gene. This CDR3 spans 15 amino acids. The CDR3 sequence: CASSLGWGYGYGYTF. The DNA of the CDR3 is TGCGCCAGCAGCTTGGGTTGGGGGTACGGCTATGGCTACACCTTC.

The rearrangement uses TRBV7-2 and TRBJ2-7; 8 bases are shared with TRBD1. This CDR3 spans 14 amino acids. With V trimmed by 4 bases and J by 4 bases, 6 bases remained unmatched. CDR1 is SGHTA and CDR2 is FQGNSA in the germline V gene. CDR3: CASSSQDRVYEQYF. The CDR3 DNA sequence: TGTGCCAGCAGCTCGCAGGACAGGGTTTACGAGCAGTACTTC.

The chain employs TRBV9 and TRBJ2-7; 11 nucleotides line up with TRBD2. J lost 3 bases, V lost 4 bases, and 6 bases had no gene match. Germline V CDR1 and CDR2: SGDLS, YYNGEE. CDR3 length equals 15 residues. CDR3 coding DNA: TGTGCCAGCAGCTCCGGGACTAGCGGTTACTACGAGCAGTACTTC. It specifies CASSSGTSGYYEQYF.

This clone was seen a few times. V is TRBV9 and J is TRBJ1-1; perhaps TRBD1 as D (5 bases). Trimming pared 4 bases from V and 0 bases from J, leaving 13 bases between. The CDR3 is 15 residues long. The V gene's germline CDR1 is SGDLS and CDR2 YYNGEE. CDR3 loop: CASSPGEGMNTEAFF. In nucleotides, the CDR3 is TGTGCCAGCAGCCCGGGGGAGGGGATGAACACTGAAGCTTTCTTT.

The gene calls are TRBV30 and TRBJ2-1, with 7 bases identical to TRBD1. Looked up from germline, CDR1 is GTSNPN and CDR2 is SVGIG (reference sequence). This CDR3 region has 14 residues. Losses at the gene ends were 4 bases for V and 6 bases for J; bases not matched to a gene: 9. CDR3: CAWNLQGTVNEQFF. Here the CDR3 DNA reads TGTGCCTGGAATTTACAGGGGACAGTCAATGAGCAGTTCTTC.